This entry lists 20 T cell receptor beta chains sequenced from one sample in a study of a mutant IDH1 vaccine in newly diagnosed glioma. Antigen specificity for these receptors is unknown. The data were produced by immunoSEQ multiplex PCR, yet TCRdb's version contains in-frame clones alone and is incomplete. This table has about 54,000 clones, 80% to 85% appearing once. Sample time point: week 35, safety follow-up. Each vaccine dose was 300 ug of mutant IDH1 20-mer peptide, with topical imiquimod. This material consisted of PBMCs, taken from a glioma patient whose treatment included an IDH1 peptide vaccine. These receptors came from a woman younger than 30 with glioma.

The chain joins TRBV13 to TRBJ2-7, with 10 nucleotides matching TRBD1. The CDR3 consists of 14 residues. Losses at the gene ends were 6 bases for V and 3 bases for J; bases not matched to a gene: 5. Germline V gene sequence: CDR1 PRHDT, CDR2 FYEKMQ (reference sequence). The CDR3 loop reads CASRTWDRGYEQYF. As DNA, the CDR3 is TGTGCCAGCAGGACTTGGGACAGGGGCTACGAGCAGTACTTC.

A few counts support this clone. The CDR3 sequence is CASSLGQGRYGYTF. For the CDR3, the DNA is TGTGCCAGCAGCTTAGGACAGGGGCGGTATGGCTACACCTTC. The V gene is TRBV7-9, the J gene TRBJ1-2; TRBD1 matches 8 bases. Germline V gene sequence: CDR1 SEHNR, CDR2 FQNEAQ (reference sequence). Trimming cost V 1 base and J 5 bases; bases outside gene matches: 3. The CDR3 spans 14 residues. Looking up the rest from reference TRBV7-9 and TRBJ1-2 gives the full variable domain: DTGVSQNPRHKITKRGQNVTFRCDPISEHNRLYWYRQTLGQGPEFLTYFQNEAQLEKSRLLSDRFSAERPKGSFSTLEIQRTEQGDSAMYLCASSLGQGRYGYTFGSGTRLTVV.

The rearrangement links TRBV6-6 to TRBJ1-2; D not certain. This CDR3 is 14 amino acids long. Looked up from germline, CDR1 is MNHNY and CDR2 is SVGAGI (reference sequence). Trimming left V 6 bases short and J 8 bases short, with 19 bases between. The CDR3 DNA is TGTGCCAGCAGCAGCAGTGGAGGGCGTGGCGGCTACACCTTC. It codes for CASSSSGGRGGYTF.

Notes on this clone: Other nucleotide sequences in the sample specify the same CDR3. The V call is TRBV20-1, the J call TRBJ2-7; the D is unclear. The CDR3 is 11 residues long. V lost 0 bases, J lost 3 bases, and 3 bases lay in between. Germline V gene lookup returns CDR1 DFQATT and CDR2 SNEGSKA (reference sequence). CDR3 amino acids: CSARDGYEQYF. The DNA of the CDR3 is TGCAGTGCTAGAGACGGCTACGAGCAGTACTTC.

The chain employs TRBV19 and TRBJ1-4; D is uncertain. Trimming stripped 7 bases from V and 2 bases from J, with 11 bases between. CDR3 size: 14 residues. Per the germline V gene, CDR1 is LNHDA and CDR2 is SQIVND (reference sequence). DNA of the CDR3: TGTGCCAGTACCGAAACCGCGACTAATGAAAAACTGTTTTTT. It encodes CASTETATNEKLFF. The full variable domain, its missing parts supplied by reference TRBV19 and TRBJ1-4, is DGGITQSPKYLFRKEGQNVTLSCEQNLNHDAMYWYRQDPGQGLRLIYYSQIVNDFQKGDIAEGYSVSREKKESFPLTVTSAQKNPTAFYLCASTETATNEKLFFGSGTQLSVL.

The chain combines TRBV11-3 with TRBJ2-2; D gene ambiguous. V shed 5 bases and J shed 3 bases, with 4 bases lying between them. The germline V gene encodes CDR1 SGHNT and CDR2 YENEEA. This CDR3 comprises 12 residues. The CDR3 DNA sequence: TGTGCCAGCAGCCCGGACACCGGGGAGCTGTTTTTT. Its protein is CASSPDTGELFF.

This chain uses TRBV6-5 with TRBJ2-3; perhaps TRBD2 as D (6 bases). Trimming removed 6 bases from V and 2 bases from J, with 9 bases in between. The CDR3 has 13 residues. CDR1 is MNHEY and CDR2 is SVGAGI in the germline V gene. In nucleotides, the CDR3 is TGTGCCAGCAGAACTAGCTCCACAGATACGCAGTATTTT. Amino acids: CASRTSSTDTQYF.

This clone has a single count. V usage is TRBV4-2 and J usage is TRBJ2-1; D is tentatively TRBD1 or TRBD2 (5 bases each). The germline gives CDR1 LGHNA, CDR2 YNFKEQ. This CDR3 is built from 14 residues. Trimming took off 5 bases at V and 8 bases at J, with 16 bases between the two ends. CDR3 protein: CASSRGPLGDEQFF. In DNA form, the CDR3 reads TGTGCCAGCAGCAGGGGCCCTCTCGGGGATGAGCAGTTCTTC.

This chain connects TRBV5-6 to TRBJ1-4, with D tentatively TRBD1 (5 bases). CDR1 and CDR2 (germline): SGHDT, YYEEEE. The CDR3 has 14 residues. Trimming pared 4 bases from V and 8 bases from J, leaving 15 bases between. CDR3 nucleotide sequence: TGTGCCAGCAGCCCGGGGACGCAAACCGAAAAACTGTTTTTT. Amino acid sequence: CASSPGTQTEKLFF.

The chain carries TRBV15 and TRBJ1-5; D gene uncertain. Germline-derived CDR1 and CDR2 are LNHNV and YYDKDF (reference sequence). The CDR3 is 16 amino acids. Between the trimmed V and J ends, which lost 2 bases and 3 bases, there was a span of 14 bases. As DNA, the CDR3 is TGTGCCACCAGCAGATCCCCAGACACAATCAATCAGCCCCAGCATTTT. The encoded protein is CATSRSPDTINQPQHF.

The chain couples TRBV5-1 to TRBJ2-7, with D perhaps matching TRBD2 (6 bases). Germline V gene data show CDR1 as SGHRS and CDR2 as YFSETQ. V lost 2 bases to trimming and J lost 7 bases, with 10 bases between them. The CDR3 loop spans 12 amino acids. CDR3 residues: CASSFARGEQYF. CDR3 bases: TGCGCCAGCAGCTTTGCCCGGGGGGAGCAGTACTTC.

This chain joins TRBV6-5 and TRBJ1-2; 8 bases agree with TRBD1. The CDR3 runs 15 residues. Germline CDR1 is MNHEY and CDR2 is SVGAGI. Unmatched junction bases numbered 9, after V lost 5 bases and J lost 4 bases. Here the CDR3 DNA reads TGTGCCAGCAGTCCTGGGGACAGGCCCTCCTATGGCTACACCTTC. Its protein product is CASSPGDRPSYGYTF.

The chain uses TRBV14 and TRBJ2-5; TRBD2 matches 9 bases. The V gene end was trimmed by 1 base and the J gene end by 2 bases; junction bases not matched to a gene: 2. Germline V gene lookup returns CDR1 SGHDN and CDR2 FVKESK. The CDR3 has 15 amino acids. The CDR3 bases are TGTGCCAGCAGCCAAGTGGCGGGGGGGCAAGAGACCCAGTACTTC. It yields the protein CASSQVAGGQETQYF.

The gene calls are TRBV11-2 and TRBJ1-2, with a possible D match to TRBD1 (6 bases). V was cut by 1 base and J by 3 bases, with 9 bases left in between. The germline gives CDR1 SGHAT, CDR2 FQNNGV. CDR3 length: 14 amino acids. The CDR3 spells CASSLGQAHYGYTF. CDR3 bases: TGTGCCAGCAGCTTAGGACAGGCCCACTATGGCTACACCTTC.

The chain recombines TRBV20-1 with TRBJ1-1; D not certain. Per germline, CDR1 DFQATT and CDR2 SNEGSKA (reference sequence). Trimming took 6 bases from V and 3 from J, leaving 8 bases between them. This CDR3 has 11 amino acids. CDR3 DNA sequence: TGCAGTGCCAAGTTTGACACTGAAGCTTTCTTT. This translates into CSAKFDTEAFF.

This chain connects TRBV9 to TRBJ1-6; D might be TRBD1 (5 bases). The CDR3 has 15 residues. Germline CDR1 SGDLS, CDR2 YYNGEE. V shed 0 bases and J shed 2 bases, with 6 bases lying between them. The CDR3 spells CASSVGGTYNSPLHF. The CDR3 DNA reads TGTGCCAGCAGCGTAGGGGGGACCTATAATTCACCCCTCCACTTT.

V gene TRBV4-1 combines with J gene TRBJ2-7; 10 nucleotides match TRBD2. The CDR3 is made up of 16 amino acids. Germline lookup yields CDR1 MGHRA and CDR2 YSYEKL. V lost 1 base to trimming and J lost 3 bases; unmatched junction nucleotides: 6. The CDR3 DNA follows: TGCGCCAGCAGCCAAGGAGTTACTAGCGGGGTCTACGAGCAGTACTTC. Amino acids: CASSQGVTSGVYEQYF.

The chain has TRBV6-6 and TRBJ2-7, with D possibly matching TRBD1 (5 bases). Trimming took off 11 bases at V and 5 bases at J, with 28 bases between the two ends. This CDR3 comprises 16 residues. Germline CDR1 MNHNY, CDR2 SVGAGI (reference sequence). The CDR3 region has the DNA TGTGCCGCCAGGGCAGGCCTGATCGCCCACTACGACGAGCAGTACTTC. Residues: CAARAGLIAHYDEQYF.

The chain has TRBV5-6 and TRBJ1-1; D perhaps matches TRBD1 (5 bases). The CDR3 contains 14 residues. Germline V CDR1 and CDR2: SGHDT, YYEEEE. Trimming left V 4 bases short and J 1 base short, with 11 bases between. The CDR3 DNA sequence: TGTGCCAGCAGCCAATTGGGACCGAACACTGAAGCTTTCTTT. Translated: CASSQLGPNTEAFF.

The V and J genes are TRBV6-5 and TRBJ1-2; no definite D call. The CDR3 extends over 13 amino acids. V lost 5 bases and J lost 11, with 18 bases in between. The germline gives CDR1 MNHEY, CDR2 SVGAGI. The CDR3 sequence is CASSQSKAPWYTF. For the CDR3, the DNA is TGTGCCAGCAGTCAATCGAAGGCGCCCTGGTACACCTTC.